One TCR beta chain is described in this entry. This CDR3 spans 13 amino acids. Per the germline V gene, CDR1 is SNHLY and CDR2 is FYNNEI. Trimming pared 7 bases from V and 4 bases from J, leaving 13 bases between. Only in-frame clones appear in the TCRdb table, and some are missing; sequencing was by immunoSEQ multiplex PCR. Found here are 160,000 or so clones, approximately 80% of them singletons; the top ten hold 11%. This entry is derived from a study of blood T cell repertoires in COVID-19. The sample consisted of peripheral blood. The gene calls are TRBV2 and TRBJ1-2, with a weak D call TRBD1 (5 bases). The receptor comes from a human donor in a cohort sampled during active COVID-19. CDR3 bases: TGTGCCAGCAATATCAGGGTTGGCTATGGCTACACCTTC. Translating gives CASNIRVGYGYTF.